This T cell receptor beta chain was retrieved from a study of T-cell memory formation after mild COVID-19. Study-wide context: Clusters were largely donor specific. Findings of the study overall: Most CD4+ clones that shrank were in CM and EM, while CD8+ ones turned up in EMRA.

V was pared by 4 bases and J by 5 bases, with 18 bases between. This CDR3 has 15 residues. Germline CDR1 MGHRA, CDR2 YSYEKL. TCRdb reanalysed the 5' RACE reads using MiXCR and keeps one entry per CDR3 protein. The table lists roughly 100,000 distinct CDR3 sequences, 17% of them singletons. This clonotype was counted between two and nine times. Its antigen is still unknown. Source material: PBMCs or a T cell subset sorted from them (not recorded which). This TCR derives from an adult woman who had mild COVID-19 (a few samples of this study predate the infection). Cell type and time point are not known. The chain employs TRBV4-1 and TRBJ2-7, with D possibly being TRBD2 (5 bases). The chain's CDR3 is CASSPRPTRGNEQYF. CDR3 nucleotide sequence: TGCGCCAGCAGCCCCCGACCTACACGGGGTAACGAGCAGTACTTC.